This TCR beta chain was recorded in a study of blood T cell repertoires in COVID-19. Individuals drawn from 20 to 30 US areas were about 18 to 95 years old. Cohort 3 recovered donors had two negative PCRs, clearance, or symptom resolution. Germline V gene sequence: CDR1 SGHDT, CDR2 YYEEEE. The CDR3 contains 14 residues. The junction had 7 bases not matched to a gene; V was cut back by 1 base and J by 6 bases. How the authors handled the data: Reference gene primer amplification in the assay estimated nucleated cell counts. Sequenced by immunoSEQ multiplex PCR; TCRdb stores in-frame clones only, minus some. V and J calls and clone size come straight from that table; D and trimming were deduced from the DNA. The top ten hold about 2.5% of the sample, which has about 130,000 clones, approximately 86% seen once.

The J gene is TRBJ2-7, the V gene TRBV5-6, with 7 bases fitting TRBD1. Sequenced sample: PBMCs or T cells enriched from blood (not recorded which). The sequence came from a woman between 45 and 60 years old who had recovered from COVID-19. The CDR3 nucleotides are TGTGCCAGCAGCTTGTTGGGACAGCCCCTCGAGCAGTACTTC. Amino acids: CASSLLGQPLEQYF.